This entry is about one T cell receptor (beta chain). These data come from a study of technical replicates of blood from a few donors. CDR1 and CDR2 (germline): MNHEY, SMNVEV (reference sequence). Losses at the gene ends were 6 bases for V and 6 bases for J; bases not matched to a gene: 22. The CDR3 has 18 amino acids. TCRdb's table, derived via immunoSEQ multiplex PCR, lists solely in-frame clones and lacks some. This table has 70,000 or so clones, 90% to 95% appearing once. The specimen was T cells isolated from PBMCs. The genes are TRBV27 and TRBJ2-7; the match to TRBD2 covers 8 bases. The sequence was obtained from a human donor in good health. Some clones in this sample may be carry-over from other donors' samples. The DNA for the CDR3 is TGTGCCAGCAGCCCCTATTATCCGGGCGCGGGGGGTGGATCCGAGCAGTACTTC. Amino acid sequence: CASSPYYPGAGGGSEQYF.